This T cell receptor beta chain was sequenced in a study of blood T cells in healthy people across ages. Study conclusions and caveats: It was not possible, with unsorted PBMCs, to conclusively compare naive and antigen-experienced cells.

Combining a sample-barcoded 5' primer with a J-beta primer mix, a second PCR ran for about 6 to 11 cycles. Each cDNA was tagged by a template-switch adaptor containing 12 random nucleotides. Each CDR3 protein gets one entry after TCRdb re-called the 5' RACE reads with MiXCR. The top ten hold 6.5% to 8% of the sample, which has over 1,200,000 distinct CDR3 sequences, approximately 59% seen once. In regard to this clonotype: Its specificity is not known.

Donors were systemically healthy Caucasian individuals from Russia aged about 6 to 95 years. Each sample provided at least 6 micrograms of extracted total RNA. The sequenced sample was blood. This TCR came from a man between 18 and 35 years old in good health.

CDR3 nucleotide sequence: TGTGCCATCAGAAGGTCCAATGAGCAGTTCTTC. It codes for CAIRRSNEQFF. The rearrangement joins TRBV10-3 to TRBJ2-1; D unresolved. This CDR3 is built from 11 residues. Trimming took off 6 bases at V and 6 bases at J, with 6 bases between the two ends. Germline loops: CDR1 ENHRY, CDR2 SYGVKD.